This T cell receptor (beta chain) was recorded in a study of CD8 T cells in ankylosing spondylitis. Worth noting for this clonotype: Its antigen is currently unknown.

Overall study results and limits: Certain motif variants had earlier appeared in reactive arthritis synovial fluid and blood. Reportedly, significant enrichment of disease-linked clones occurred in matched ankylosing spondylitis synovial fluid.

Libraries for TCR beta were made by quantitative 5'-RACE with molecular barcodes. TCRdb processed the 5' RACE reads anew with MiXCR; each CDR3 protein has one entry. This table has a few hundred thousand distinct CDR3 sequences, around 21% appearing once. Germline V lookup: CDR1 MNHEY, CDR2 SVGAGI. V lost 4 bases and J lost 5; bases outside the gene matches: 12. There are 19 residues in the CDR3. This clonotype was obtained from a female donor with ankylosing spondylitis or in good health (not recorded which). This sequence joins TRBV6-5 and TRBJ2-2, with 14 bases fitting TRBD2. The sequenced sample was blood, either unsorted or a sorted T cell fraction (not recorded which). The CDR3 nucleotides read TGTGCCAGCAGTTCCTTCCCGACTAGCGGGAGGGCCGGTACCGGGGAGCTGTTTTTT. Its protein is CASSSFPTSGRAGTGELFF.